The 4 T cell receptor beta chains below all came from one sample that was sequenced in a study of cytomegalovirus exposure and HLA in healthy donors. The study ran its PCR with 60 Vbeta and 13 Jbeta primers. The protocol was immunoSEQ multiplex PCR, while the TCRdb copy is restricted to in-frame clones and leaves out a portion. The data contain a few hundred thousand clones, around 65% of them singletons. Sample: PBMCs. The receptors derive from a female donor in good health and CMV-seronegative.

This clone came up once. V gene TRBV7-2 combines with J gene TRBJ2-1, with 12 bases aligning to TRBD2. The V gene's germline CDR1 is SGHTA and CDR2 FQGNSA. Trimming cost V 1 base and J 7 bases; bases outside gene matches: 2. This CDR3 is 15 amino acids long. CDR3 sequence: CASSLGLAGGNEQFF. The CDR3 nucleotides are TGTGCCAGCAGCTTAGGTCTAGCGGGAGGGAATGAGCAGTTCTTC.

V is TRBV28 and J is TRBJ2-3, with TRBD1 matching 11 bases. V dropped 10 bases and J dropped 6; count of bases not matched to a gene: 9. CDR3 length equals 14 residues. Germline V gene lookup returns CDR1 MDHEN and CDR2 SYDVKM. The CDR3 nucleotides read TGTGCCACAGACCGGGACAGGGGGTTTGATACGCAGTATTTT. Translating gives CATDRDRGFDTQYF.

The rearrangement links TRBV19 to TRBJ1-3, with TRBD1 matching 8 bases. CDR1 LNHDA and CDR2 SQIVND come from the germline V gene (reference sequence). Losses at the gene ends were 1 base for V and 4 bases for J; bases not matched to a gene: 3. The length of the CDR3 is 15 residues. DNA of the CDR3: TGTGCCAGTAGTATAGCGCGGACAGGGGGAAACACCATATATTTT. Protein sequence: CASSIARTGGNTIYF.

The J gene is TRBJ2-4, the V gene TRBV5-4; D is undetermined. The CDR3 contains 13 residues. V was shortened by 0 bases and J by 7 bases, with 8 bases between the two germline ends. From germline, CDR1 is SGHNT and CDR2 YYREEE (reference sequence). In nucleotides, the CDR3 is TGTGCCAGCAGCTTGGCCCTCGGGAACATTCAGTACTTC. This encodes CASSLALGNIQYF.